This T cell receptor beta chain was profiled in a study of CD8+ T cells in alopecia areata listed by TCRdb under 2018. Study-wide context: Treated patients were enrolled in an open-label pilot trial of oral tofacitinib, 5 to 10 mg twice daily, for moderate-to-severe alopecia areata. Patients stayed on tofacitinib for 6 to 18 months and then had 6 months of follow-up off drug so that delayed response and recurrence could be assessed. Disease severity in treated patients was measured with the SALT score, which quantifies the percentage of affected scalp surface area. High-throughput TCRbeta sequencing was used to examine T cell clonal expansion in alopecia areata in both the C3H/HeJ mouse model and human patients. Scalp tissue and sorted CD4+ and CD8+ peripheral blood T cells from patchy and totalis/universalis alopecia areata patients and from healthy controls were covered by human TCRbeta sequencing. Patients on tofacitinib were biopsied at baseline and after 4 and 24 weeks of treatment, and several of the patients also had a later scalp biopsy. Scalp clonality was compared among normal scalp (n=4), patchy alopecia areata scalp (n=8), and alopecia totalis/universalis scalp (n=8). The RNA source kit depended on sample type: the PAXgene miRNA kit for fixed scalp, the miRNeasy kit for PBMCs, and the RNeasy kit for mouse skin. TCRbeta CDR3 regions were amplified by immunoSEQ multiplex PCR using 35 Vbeta forward and 13 Jbeta reverse primers. Beyond this particular receptor, the publication reports: Compared with mice, TCR sequences shared between patients were less clear, possibly partly because of HLA diversity across the patient population. Higher clonality and more expanded CD8+ clones were observed in lesional scalp than in normal scalp, particularly in alopecia totalis/universalis, a finding suggestive of antigenic drive. During tofacitinib treatment, many expanded lesional clones stuck around in both scalp and blood, and this persistence may partly explain why relapse happens after treatment is stopped. Tofacitinib significantly lowered scalp clonality and the number of expanded CD8+ clones among the top 100 scalp clones. Unlike mouse skin, which is dominated by gammadelta T cells, normal human skin has resident alphabeta T cells that are also sequenced, and this complicates analysis of the scalp TCR repertoire. The treated cohort was small, with a single nonresponder, so links between baseline CD8+ expansion and response need larger studies.

There are a few counts of this clone. The specificity of this receptor is unknown. Base qualities are missing; no much larger clone stands one base away. The method behind the library was the immunoSEQ multiplex PCR assay. For TCR sequencing, RNA was extracted from every sample and reverse transcribed into cDNA to serve as template. First-strand cDNA was synthesized using SuperScript III with a 2:1 mix of oligo-dT and random hexamers. A synthetic immune receptor repertoire was used to measure amplification bias, and any remaining bias was corrected computationally. For the original study's pipeline: Raw reads were preprocessed for error removal, and CDR3 was defined according to IMGT conventions as running from the conserved cysteine to phenylalanine. Clonality was computed as 1 minus the Shannon entropy, with the entropy normalized by log2 of the number of productive unique TCRs. CD4 or CD8 identity of scalp clones was inferred by cross-referencing scalp TCRbeta sequences with sorted blood CD4 and CD8 repertoires. Sourced from immuneACCESS, this table was stored by TCRdb with only in-frame sequences that have V and J called. A share of the clones is absent; for the studies checked, an unresolved V gene accounts for under half, and the remainder has no known explanation. D and trimming come from the DNA, and the V and J calls and clone size come from that table. Here the sample has 150,000 to 250,000 clones; 45% to 75% occur a single time. The top ten clones comprise about 3% of the sample.

The time point label, as the study defines it: four to five weeks on oral tofacitinib. The treatment or condition tag for this specimen amounts to: oral pan-JAK inhibitor, 5-10 mg twice daily. From alopecia areata patients, peripheral blood was collected along with lesional scalp punch biopsies. PBMCs were separated by density centrifugation and stained for CD3, CD4 and CD8, after which CD4+ and CD8+ T cells were sorted on a FACSAria. This material consisted of CD4+ T cells sorted from blood, taken at week 4, from a patient treated with tofacitinib. The TCR originated in a human donor with alopecia areata.

The nucleotide sequence reads as follows: TGTGCCAGCAGCCGGAACCCCGGGCCCCAGCCCTACGAGCAGTACTTC. This yields the protein CASSRNPGPQPYEQYF. Recombination connected TRBV7-2 to TRBJ2-7, with the D segment identity uncertain. According to the germline V gene, CDR1 reads SGHTA and CDR2 reads FQGNSA. Trimming costs V 5 bases and J 2 bases, and their ends lie 19 bases apart. Spanning cysteine to phenylalanine, the CDR3 consists of 16 amino acids. Only the CDR3 region is kept as DNA, spanning 48 bases read in frame from base 1.